This record covers a single TCR beta chain. Its antigen is unidentified. This CDR3 spans 12 amino acids. The V end lost 6 bases, the J end lost 5 bases, and 13 bases lay between the germline ends. The germline gives CDR1 SQVTM, CDR2 ANQGSEA. It was with 60 Vbeta and 13 Jbeta primers that the PCR ran. The protocol was immunoSEQ multiplex PCR, while the TCRdb copy is restricted to in-frame clones and leaves out a portion. The repertoire has around 100,000 clones, more than 75% of them found once; the top ten carry around 1.5%. The sample is drawn from a study of cytomegalovirus exposure and HLA in healthy donors. Study results and limitations: Versus the approximately 700-donor mean, an Asian-associated ancestry cluster reportedly showed fewer N-insertions in a later analysis. In vitro assays verified that three CMV-associated chains recognized CMV antigens specifically.

The sequenced sample consisted of PBMCs. This clonotype was obtained from a woman aged 40 to 49 in good health and CMV-seronegative. The rearrangement links TRBV29-1 to TRBJ1-1; the D is unclear. The CDR3 sequence is CSVDKGGTEAFF. The CDR3 coding sequence is TGCAGCGTAGACAAGGGAGGAACTGAAGCTTTCTTT.